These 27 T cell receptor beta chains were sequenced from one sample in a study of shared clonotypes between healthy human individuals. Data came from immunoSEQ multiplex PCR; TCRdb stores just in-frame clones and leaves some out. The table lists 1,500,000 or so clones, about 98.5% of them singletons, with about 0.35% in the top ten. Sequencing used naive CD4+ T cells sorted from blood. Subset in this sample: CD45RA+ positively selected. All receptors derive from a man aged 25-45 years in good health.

DNA for the CDR3: TGTGCCAGCAGCCCCAGAGCGTTGGGCAGCTACAATGAGCAGTTCTTC. Translation: CASSPRALGSYNEQFF. This chain joins TRBV9 and TRBJ2-1; D is unclear. CDR1 is SGDLS and CDR2 is YYNGEE in the germline V gene. The ends were cut back, 4 bases at V and 3 bases at J, with 17 bases in the middle. The CDR3 covers 16 residues.

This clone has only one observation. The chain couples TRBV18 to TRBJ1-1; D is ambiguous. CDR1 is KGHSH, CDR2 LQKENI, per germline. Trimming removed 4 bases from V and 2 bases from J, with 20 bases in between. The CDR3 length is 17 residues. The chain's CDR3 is CASSRLSTSQANTEAFF. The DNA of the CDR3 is TGTGCCAGCTCACGACTCTCTACCAGCCAGGCAAACACTGAAGCTTTCTTT.

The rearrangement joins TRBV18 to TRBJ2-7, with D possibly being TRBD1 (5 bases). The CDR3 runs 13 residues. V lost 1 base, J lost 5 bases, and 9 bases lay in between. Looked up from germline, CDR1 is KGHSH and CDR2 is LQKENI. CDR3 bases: TGTGCCAGCTCACCACGGGGCTTGCACGAGCAGTACTTC. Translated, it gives CASSPRGLHEQYF.

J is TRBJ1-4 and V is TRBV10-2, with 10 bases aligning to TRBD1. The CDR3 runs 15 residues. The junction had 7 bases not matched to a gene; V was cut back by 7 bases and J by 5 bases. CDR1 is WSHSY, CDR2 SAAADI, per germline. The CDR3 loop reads CASKDRGVENEKLFF. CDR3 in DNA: TGCGCCAGCAAGGACAGGGGGGTAGAAAATGAAAAACTGTTTTTT.

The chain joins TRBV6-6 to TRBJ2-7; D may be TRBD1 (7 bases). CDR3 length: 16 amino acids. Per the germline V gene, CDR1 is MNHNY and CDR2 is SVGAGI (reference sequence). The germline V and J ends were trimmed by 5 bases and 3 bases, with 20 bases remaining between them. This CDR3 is CASSLQRGTAIYEQYF. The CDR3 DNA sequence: TGTGCCAGCAGTCTCCAACGGGGGACAGCAATCTACGAGCAGTACTTC.

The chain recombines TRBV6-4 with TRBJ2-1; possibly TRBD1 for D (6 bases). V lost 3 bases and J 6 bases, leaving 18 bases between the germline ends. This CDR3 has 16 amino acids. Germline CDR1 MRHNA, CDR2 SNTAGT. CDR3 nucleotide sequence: TGTGCCAGCAGTGAGTTAGGAACAGGGAGTACCAATGAGCAGTTCTTC. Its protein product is CASSELGTGSTNEQFF.

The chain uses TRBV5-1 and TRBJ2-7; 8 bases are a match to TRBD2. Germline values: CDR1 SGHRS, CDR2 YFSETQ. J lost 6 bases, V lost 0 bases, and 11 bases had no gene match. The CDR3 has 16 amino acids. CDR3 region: CASSLAPAGGSGEQYF. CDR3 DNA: TGCGCCAGCAGCTTGGCACCTGCGGGAGGTTCTGGCGAGCAGTACTTC.

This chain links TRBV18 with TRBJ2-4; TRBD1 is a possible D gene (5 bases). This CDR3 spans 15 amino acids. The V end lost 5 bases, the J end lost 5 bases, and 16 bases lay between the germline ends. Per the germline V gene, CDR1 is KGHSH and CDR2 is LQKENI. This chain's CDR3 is CASSDQGLPQNIQYF. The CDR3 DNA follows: TGTGCCAGCTCAGACCAGGGTCTTCCCCAAAACATTCAGTACTTC.

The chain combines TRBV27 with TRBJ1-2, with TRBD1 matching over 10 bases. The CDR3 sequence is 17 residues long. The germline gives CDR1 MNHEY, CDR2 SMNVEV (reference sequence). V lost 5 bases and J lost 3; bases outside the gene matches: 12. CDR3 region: CASSPGQGDRVDYGYTF. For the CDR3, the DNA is TGTGCCAGCAGTCCTGGACAGGGGGATCGGGTCGACTATGGCTACACCTTC.

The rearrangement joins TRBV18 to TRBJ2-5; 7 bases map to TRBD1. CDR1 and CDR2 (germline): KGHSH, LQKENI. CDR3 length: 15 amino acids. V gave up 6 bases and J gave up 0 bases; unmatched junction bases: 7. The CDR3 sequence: CASSRRQGYQETQYF. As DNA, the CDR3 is TGTGCCAGCTCGCGTAGACAGGGATACCAAGAGACCCAGTACTTC.

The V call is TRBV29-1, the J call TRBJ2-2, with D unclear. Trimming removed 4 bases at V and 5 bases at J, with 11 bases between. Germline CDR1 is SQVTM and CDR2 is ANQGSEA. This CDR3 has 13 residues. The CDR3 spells CSVVRRVTGELFF. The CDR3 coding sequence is TGCAGCGTTGTCCGTCGAGTAACCGGGGAGCTGTTTTTT.

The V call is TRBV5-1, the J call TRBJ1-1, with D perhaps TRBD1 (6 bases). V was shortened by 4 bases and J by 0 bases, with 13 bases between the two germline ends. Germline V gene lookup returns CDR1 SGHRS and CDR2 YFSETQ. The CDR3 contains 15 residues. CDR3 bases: TGCGCCAGCAGCCCTCAGGGGACCTTGAACACTGAAGCTTTCTTT. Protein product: CASSPQGTLNTEAFF.

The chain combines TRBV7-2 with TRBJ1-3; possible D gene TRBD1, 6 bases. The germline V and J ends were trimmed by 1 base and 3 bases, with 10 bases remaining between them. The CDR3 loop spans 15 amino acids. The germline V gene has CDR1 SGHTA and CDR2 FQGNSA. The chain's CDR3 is CASSLVGGLGNTIYF. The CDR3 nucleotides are TGTGCCAGCAGCTTAGTTGGGGGGCTTGGAAACACCATATATTTT.

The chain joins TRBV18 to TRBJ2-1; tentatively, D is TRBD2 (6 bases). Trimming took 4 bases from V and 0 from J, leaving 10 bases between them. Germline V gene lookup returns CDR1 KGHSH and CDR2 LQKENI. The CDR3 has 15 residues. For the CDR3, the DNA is TGTGCCAGCTCACGACGGGAGAGCTCCTACAATGAGCAGTTCTTC. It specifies CASSRRESSYNEQFF.

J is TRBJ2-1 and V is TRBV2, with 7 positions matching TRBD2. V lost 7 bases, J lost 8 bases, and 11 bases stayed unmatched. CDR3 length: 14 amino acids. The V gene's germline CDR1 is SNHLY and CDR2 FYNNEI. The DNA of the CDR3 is TGTGCCAGCAAATATGGCGGGAGTGGCGATGAGCAGTTCTTC. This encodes CASKYGGSGDEQFF.

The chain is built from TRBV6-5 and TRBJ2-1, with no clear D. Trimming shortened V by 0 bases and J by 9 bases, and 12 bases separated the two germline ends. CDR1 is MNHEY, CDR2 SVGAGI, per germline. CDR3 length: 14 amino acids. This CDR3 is CASSYSGPSLEQFF. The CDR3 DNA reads TGTGCCAGCAGTTACTCAGGGCCTTCCCTTGAGCAGTTCTTC.

The CDR3 is CASSVLAGGLSGELFF. The CDR3 nucleotides are TGTGCCAGCAGCGTACTAGCGGGAGGGTTGTCCGGGGAGCTGTTTTTT. The chain recombines TRBV2 with TRBJ2-2; 13 nucleotides line up with TRBD2. This CDR3 is built from 16 residues. Germline values: CDR1 SNHLY, CDR2 FYNNEI. The junction had 7 bases not matched to a gene; V was cut back by 6 bases and J by 6 bases.

The CDR3 DNA sequence: TGCAGCGTTTGGCAGAACACTGAAGCTTTCTTT. It codes for CSVWQNTEAFF. The rearrangement joins TRBV29-1 to TRBJ1-1; no firm D call. This CDR3 is built from 11 residues. The germline V gene has CDR1 SQVTM and CDR2 ANQGSEA. The V end was cut by 5 bases, the J end by 1 base, with 5 bases between.

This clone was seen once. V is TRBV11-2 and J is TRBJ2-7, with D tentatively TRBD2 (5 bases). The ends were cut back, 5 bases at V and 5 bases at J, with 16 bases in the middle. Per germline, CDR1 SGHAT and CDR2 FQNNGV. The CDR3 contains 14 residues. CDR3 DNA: TGTGCCAGCAGCCCCGGACTCCTAGCCCACGAGCAGTACTTC. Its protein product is CASSPGLLAHEQYF.

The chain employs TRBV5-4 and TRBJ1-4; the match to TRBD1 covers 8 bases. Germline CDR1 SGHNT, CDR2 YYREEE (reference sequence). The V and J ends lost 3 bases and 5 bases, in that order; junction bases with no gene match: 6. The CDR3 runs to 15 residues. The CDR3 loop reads CASSSGQVQNEKLFF. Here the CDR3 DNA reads TGTGCCAGCAGCTCGGGACAGGTACAAAATGAAAAACTGTTTTTT.

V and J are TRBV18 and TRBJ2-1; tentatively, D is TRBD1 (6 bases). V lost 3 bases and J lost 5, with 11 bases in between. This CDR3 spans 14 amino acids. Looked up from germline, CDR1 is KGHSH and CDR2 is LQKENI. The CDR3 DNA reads TGTGCCAGCTCACCTGACAGGATAAACAATGAGCAGTTCTTC. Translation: CASSPDRINNEQFF.

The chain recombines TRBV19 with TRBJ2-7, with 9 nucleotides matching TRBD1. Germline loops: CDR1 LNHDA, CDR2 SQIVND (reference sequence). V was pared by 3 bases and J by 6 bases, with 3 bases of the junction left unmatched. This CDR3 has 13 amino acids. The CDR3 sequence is CASSMTGGGEQYF. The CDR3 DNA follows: TGTGCCAGTAGTATGACAGGGGGAGGCGAGCAGTACTTC.

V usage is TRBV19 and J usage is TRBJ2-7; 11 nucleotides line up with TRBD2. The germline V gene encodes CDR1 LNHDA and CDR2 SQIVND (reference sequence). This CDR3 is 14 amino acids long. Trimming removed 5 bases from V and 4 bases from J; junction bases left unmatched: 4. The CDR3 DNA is TGTGCCAGTAGTGTAGCGGGAGGGCCTTACGAGCAGTACTTC. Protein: CASSVAGGPYEQYF.

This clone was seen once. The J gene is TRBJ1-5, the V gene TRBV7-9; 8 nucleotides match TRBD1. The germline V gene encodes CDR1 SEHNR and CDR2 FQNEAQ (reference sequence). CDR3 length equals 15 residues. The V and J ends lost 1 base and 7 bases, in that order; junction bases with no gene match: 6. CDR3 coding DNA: TGTGCCAGCAGCTTAGGGACAGGGTTTAACCAGCCCCAGCATTTT. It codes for CASSLGTGFNQPQHF.

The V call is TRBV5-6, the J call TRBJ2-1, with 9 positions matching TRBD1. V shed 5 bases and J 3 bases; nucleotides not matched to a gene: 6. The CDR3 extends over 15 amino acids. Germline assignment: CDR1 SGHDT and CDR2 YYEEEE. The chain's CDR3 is CASRPRDRVYNEQFF. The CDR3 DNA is TGTGCCAGCAGACCCCGGGACAGGGTCTACAATGAGCAGTTCTTC. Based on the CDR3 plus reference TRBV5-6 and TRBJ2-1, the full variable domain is DAGVTQSPTHLIKTRGQQVTLRCSPKSGHDTVSWYQQALGQGPQFIFQYYEEEERQRGNFPDRFSGHQFPNYSSELNVNALLLGDSALYLCASRPRDRVYNEQFFGPGTRLTVL.

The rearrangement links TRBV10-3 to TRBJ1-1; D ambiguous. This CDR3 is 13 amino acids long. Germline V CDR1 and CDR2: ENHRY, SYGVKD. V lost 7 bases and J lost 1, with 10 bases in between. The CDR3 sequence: CAINPTSNTEAFF. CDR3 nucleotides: TGTGCCATCAACCCCACCTCGAACACTGAAGCTTTCTTT.

CDR3: CASSLEFPVAGEQFF. The CDR3 DNA is TGCGCCAGCAGCTTGGAGTTCCCAGTTGCTGGTGAGCAGTTCTTC. The V and J genes are TRBV5-1 and TRBJ2-1; D unclear. Germline CDR1 and CDR2: SGHRS and YFSETQ. The CDR3 sequence is 15 residues long. V was shortened by 0 bases and J by 9 bases, with 16 bases between the two germline ends.